Below, 15 T cell receptor beta chains from the same sample are listed, as sequenced in a study of OX40 agonist ivuxolimab in advanced cancers. The data were produced by immunoSEQ multiplex PCR, yet TCRdb's version contains in-frame clones alone and is incomplete. In the table there are under 55,000 clones, 65% to 90% of which are singletons. The material sequenced was CD4+ or CD8+ T cells sorted from blood, taken in a trial of the OX40 agonist ivuxolimab. These receptors were obtained from an adult with an advanced solid tumor such as melanoma, head and neck, liver or kidney cancer.

The CDR3 loop is CSGRHTGAPRVSQYF. DNA for the CDR3: TGCAGCGGCAGGCATACAGGGGCGCCAAGGGTATCGCAGTATTTT. The chain carries TRBV29-1 and TRBJ2-3, with 7 bases identical to TRBD1. The junction had 20 bases not matched to a gene; V was cut back by 7 bases and J by 10 bases. The CDR3 length is 15 residues. Germline CDR1 SQVTM, CDR2 ANQGSEA.

This chain uses TRBV5-4 with TRBJ1-6; 11 bases line up with TRBD1. Germline CDR1 SGHNT, CDR2 YYREEE (reference sequence). CDR3 length: 15 residues. Trimming at V came to 3 bases and at J to 6 bases, leaving 2 bases not matched to a gene. The CDR3 spells CASSSGTGGNSPLHF. The CDR3 DNA reads TGTGCCAGCAGCTCCGGGACAGGGGGTAATTCACCCCTCCACTTT.

The chain is built from TRBV15 and TRBJ2-1, with 8 bases matching TRBD2. After removal of 0 bases from V and 6 bases from J, the junction contained 13 bases not matched to a gene. The CDR3 extends over 18 amino acids. The germline gives CDR1 LNHNV, CDR2 YYDKDF (reference sequence). The chain's CDR3 is CATSRDPGGGPKGNEQFF. CDR3 in DNA: TGTGCCACCAGCAGAGATCCGGGCGGGGGGCCGAAGGGCAATGAGCAGTTCTTC.

The table lists this clone with a few counts. The V gene is TRBV19, the J gene TRBJ2-1; a possible D gene is TRBD1 (5 bases). V gave up 6 bases and J gave up 2 bases, with 17 bases separating them. The CDR3 has 16 amino acids. The germline V gene encodes CDR1 LNHDA and CDR2 SQIVND (reference sequence). For the CDR3, the DNA is TGTGCCAGTAGCCCGCGAAGGACACGACCCTACAATGAGCAGTTCTTC. This gives the protein CASSPRRTRPYNEQFF.

This chain links TRBV30 with TRBJ1-3, with D perhaps matching TRBD1 (5 bases). The CDR3 is 11 residues long. Germline V gene sequence: CDR1 GTSNPN, CDR2 SVGIG (reference sequence). V was cut by 5 bases and J by 8 bases, with 10 bases left in between. CDR3 bases: TGTGCCTGGGGCAGGGTGGACACCATATATTTT. Translation: CAWGRVDTIYF.

The CDR3 sequence is CATWDLELFF. The CDR3 nucleotides are TGTGCCACCTGGGACTTGGAGCTGTTTTTT. The rearrangement joins TRBV6-6 to TRBJ2-2; possible D gene TRBD2, 6 bases. Trimming removed 10 bases at V and 10 bases at J, with 10 bases between. Germline CDR1 is MNHNY and CDR2 is SVGAGI (reference sequence). The CDR3 is 10 residues long.

This sequence joins TRBV27 and TRBJ1-6; the match to TRBD1 covers 7 bases. The V gene's germline CDR1 is MNHEY and CDR2 SMNVEV (reference sequence). The CDR3 contains 14 residues. Trimming removed 11 bases from V and 5 bases from J; junction bases left unmatched: 9. The CDR3 here is CASTNRGNNSPLHF. The CDR3 bases are TGTGCCTCGACAAACAGGGGAAATAATTCACCCCTCCACTTT.

The count of this clone is one. The CDR3 nucleotides are TGTGCCAGCAGTGAGGGCAGGGGGTTCCAAGAGACCCAGTACTTC. Amino acid sequence: CASSEGRGFQETQYF. V and J are TRBV6-1 and TRBJ2-5; 7 bases align to TRBD1. Unmatched junction bases numbered 5, after V lost 3 bases and J lost 1 base. The CDR3 consists of 15 residues. Germline V gives CDR1 MNHNS, CDR2 SASEGT.

The chain combines TRBV2 with TRBJ2-1; the D gene is possibly TRBD2 (6 bases). This CDR3 has 16 residues. With 4 bases removed from V and 5 bases from J, the gap between germline ends came to 18 bases. The V gene's germline CDR1 is SNHLY and CDR2 FYNNEI. CDR3 sequence: CASSAPLEGLHNEQFF. Here the CDR3 DNA reads TGTGCCAGCAGTGCCCCCTTAGAGGGACTCCACAATGAGCAGTTCTTC.

The V call is TRBV11-3, the J call TRBJ2-1; 7 bases fit TRBD2. This CDR3 is 14 amino acids long. Germline V lookup: CDR1 SGHNT, CDR2 YENEEA. V gave up 3 bases and J gave up 9 bases; unmatched junction bases: 8. The CDR3 spells CASSFGRGDGEQFF. The CDR3 DNA follows: TGTGCCAGCAGCTTTGGGAGGGGTGACGGTGAGCAGTTCTTC.

This rearrangement joins TRBV27 to TRBJ2-2, with D unclear. V was trimmed by 0 bases and J by 4 bases, leaving 9 bases between them. The CDR3 is made up of 15 amino acids. CDR1 MNHEY and CDR2 SMNVEV come from the germline V gene (reference sequence). The CDR3 DNA follows: TGTGCCAGCAGTTTATCTAGTCGGGTCACCGGGGAGCTGTTTTTT. Encoded protein: CASSLSSRVTGELFF.

This clone was observed a handful of times. The chain uses TRBV15 and TRBJ1-3; unclear D gene. Germline CDR1 reads LNHNV; CDR2 reads YYDKDF (reference sequence). V gave up 0 bases and J gave up 3 bases, with 12 bases separating them. There are 16 residues in the CDR3. The CDR3 protein is CATSRDVRAVGNTIYF. The CDR3 DNA sequence: TGTGCCACCAGCAGAGACGTGCGGGCGGTTGGAAACACCATATATTTT.

V is TRBV6-6 and J is TRBJ2-7, with D perhaps matching TRBD1 (6 bases). The V and J ends lost 8 bases and 0 bases respectively, with 11 bases between them. CDR1 is MNHNY and CDR2 is SVGAGI in the germline V gene (reference sequence). This CDR3 is 13 amino acids long. The CDR3 DNA reads as TGTGCCAGCCAAACAGGGAACTCCTACGAGCAGTACTTC. Translated, it gives CASQTGNSYEQYF.

The rearrangement links TRBV5-4 to TRBJ1-2; perhaps TRBD1 as D (5 bases). The germline V gene encodes CDR1 SGHNT and CDR2 YYREEE (reference sequence). The CDR3 is 14 amino acids. V was clipped by 3 bases and J by 5 bases, with 14 bases between them. DNA of the CDR3: TGTGCCAGCAGCTCAGGTCTTGACAGATATGGCTACACCTTC. Residues: CASSSGLDRYGYTF.

The J gene is TRBJ1-6, the V gene TRBV12-1; the table gives TRBD1 as D, unverified against the DNA. TRBV12-1 is a pseudogene segment. The CDR3 length is 18 residues. The CDR3 spells CASSPRGTGGRVCSPLHF. CDR3 DNA sequence: TGTGCCAGCAGCCCCCGCGGGACAGGGGGAAGAGTTTGCTCACCCCTCCACTTT.